This T cell receptor beta chain was obtained from a study of blood T cell repertoires in COVID-19. Profiling relied on immunoSEQ multiplex PCR, and the TCRdb table lists in-frame clones only, not all of them. The sample lists about 260,000 clones; around nine tenths were seen once. V was trimmed by 4 bases and J by 4 bases, leaving 20 bases between them. The CDR3 length is 16 residues. Germline V gene data show CDR1 as SGDLS and CDR2 as YYNGEE. The receptor's source is a man aged 35-49 years with active or convalescent COVID-19. The V gene is TRBV9, the J gene TRBJ1-1, with D perhaps TRBD1 (5 bases). The source material was peripheral blood. The DNA for the CDR3 is TGTGCCAGCAGCACTGACGGGGTGAAGGGACTCACTGAAGCTTTCTTT. Translating it yields CASSTDGVKGLTEAFF.